This T cell receptor beta chain was identified in a study of blood T cells in healthy people across ages. Together with a sample-barcoded 5' primer, a J-beta primer mix was included in a second PCR lasting roughly 6 to 12 cycles. TCRdb itself ran the 5' RACE reads through MiXCR, one entry per CDR3 protein. The sample includes roughly 1,800,000 distinct CDR3 sequences, approximately 50% of them seen just once. The CDR3 runs to 16 residues. V gave up 4 bases and J gave up 0 bases, with 13 bases separating them. CDR1 and CDR2 from the germline V gene are MNHEY and SVGEGT. Sequenced sample: blood. The TCR was taken from a middle-aged woman in good health. The chain joins TRBV6-2 or TRBV6-3 to TRBJ2-1; D unclear. The CDR3 DNA is TGTGCCAGCAGTTTGCGGACGGTCAGCTCCTACAATGAGCAGTTCTTC. Its translation is CASSLRTVSSYNEQFF.